The clone carrying this T cell receptor (beta chain) has a single count. The data were taken from a study of blood T cell repertoires in COVID-19. How the authors handled the data: Reference gene primer amplification gave estimated nucleated cell counts. Clones were read by immunoSEQ multiplex PCR, and TCRdb kept only the in-frame ones, dropping some. V and J calls plus clone size are reproduced from that table; the DNA served to infer D and trimming. Of about 300,000 clones in the sample, approximately 84% are singletons; the top ten hold roughly 1.5%. Enrollment of patients from Seattle took place during active infection, with longitudinal follow-up. CDR1 is MDHEN and CDR2 is SYDVKM in the germline V gene. V trimming: 11 bases; J trimming: 1 base; junction bases outside the gene matches: 8. The length of the CDR3 is 15 residues.

The sequence was obtained from a human donor with COVID-19, enrolled during active disease. The donor label of this sample is uncertain. Sequenced material: peripheral blood. The chain combines TRBV28 with TRBJ2-5; 12 positions match TRBD1. CDR3 DNA sequence: TGTGCCGGCCTGGGACAGGGGGCACCCCAAGAGACCCAGTACTTC. Translation: CAGLGQGAPQETQYF. Variable domain in full (rest from reference TRBV28 and TRBJ2-5): DVKVTQSSRYLVKRTGEKVFLECVQDMDHENMFWYRQDPGLGLRLIYFSYDVKMKEKGDIPEGYSVSREKKERFSLILESASTNQTSMYLCAGLGQGAPQETQYFGPGTRLLVL.